One and the same sample provided the 15 T cell receptor beta chains below, sequenced in a study of siplizumab effects on memory and regulatory T cells. The table came from immunoSEQ multiplex PCR; TCRdb's copy has only in-frame clones and leaves some out. The sample gives 65,000 to 85,000 clones, 93% of which show up once; 4% to 5.5% is in the top ten. The sample consisted of CD8+ T cells sorted from blood. These receptors were obtained from a human donor in good health.

The rearrangement joins TRBV10-3 to TRBJ1-4; tentative D call: TRBD1 (5 bases). Per germline, CDR1 ENHRY and CDR2 SYGVKD. The ends were cut back, 0 bases at V and 10 bases at J, with 9 bases in the middle. There are 13 residues in the CDR3. The CDR3, as DNA: TGTGCCATCAGTGAGTCCAGGGAGGGAAAACTGTTTTTT. Its protein product is CAISESREGKLFF.

The rearrangement joins TRBV4-1 to TRBJ1-1; D gene unclear. In germline, CDR1 is MGHRA, CDR2 YSYEKL. The V and J ends lost 1 base and 1 base respectively, with 4 bases between them. The CDR3 loop spans 13 amino acids. The chain's CDR3 is CASSQAGNTEAFF. In nucleotides, the CDR3 is TGCGCCAGCAGCCAAGCCGGGAACACTGAAGCTTTCTTT.

The chain has TRBV6-5 and TRBJ2-7; D unresolved. Trimming stripped 4 bases from V and 2 bases from J, with 12 bases between. Germline V gives CDR1 MNHEY, CDR2 SVGAGI. The CDR3 length is 14 residues. CDR3 bases: TGTGCCAGCAGTTCCTCCTCTGGAGCCTACGAGCAGTACTTC. This encodes CASSSSSGAYEQYF.

V and J are TRBV5-4 and TRBJ2-5; TRBD2 aligns across 7 bases. The CDR3 is 15 amino acids. V lost 0 bases to trimming and J lost 3 bases; unmatched junction nucleotides: 5. The germline V gene has CDR1 SGHNT and CDR2 YYREEE (reference sequence). The DNA for the CDR3 is TGTGCCAGCAGCTTGGTTGGGGGGGGGAAAGAGACCCAGTACTTC. Translation: CASSLVGGGKETQYF.

V and J are TRBV27 and TRBJ2-1, with 7 bases aligning to TRBD2. CDR1 is MNHEY, CDR2 SMNVEV, per germline (reference sequence). The V segment lost 4 bases and the J segment 3 bases; nucleotides outside the gene matches: 6. CDR3 length equals 15 residues. CDR3 DNA: TGTGCCAGCAGTTCAGCGGGGTTAATCTACAATGAGCAGTTCTTC. It specifies CASSSAGLIYNEQFF.

The chain links TRBV2 to TRBJ2-3, with D possibly being TRBD2 (5 bases). The V end was cut by 7 bases, the J end by 4 bases, with 12 bases between. There are 13 residues in the CDR3. In germline, CDR1 is SNHLY, CDR2 FYNNEI. The DNA of the CDR3 is TGTGCCAGCACCCTTTCTAGCCCAGATACGCAGTATTTT. It encodes CASTLSSPDTQYF.

CDR3 region: CASTLTPDGTEAFF. In nucleotides, the CDR3 is TGTGCCAGCACCCTAACCCCGGATGGCACTGAAGCTTTCTTT. V usage is TRBV28 and J usage is TRBJ1-1; D is unclear. Looked up from germline, CDR1 is MDHEN and CDR2 is SYDVKM. The V gene lost 7 bases and the J gene lost 4 bases, with 16 bases spanning the gap. The CDR3 runs 14 residues.

The chain links TRBV5-4 to TRBJ2-7; 7 nucleotides match TRBD1. This CDR3 contains 13 residues. The germline CDR1 and CDR2 sequences are SGHNT and YYREEE (reference sequence). The J segment lost 5 bases and the V segment lost 5 bases, leaving 7 bases of the junction unmatched. The CDR3 coding sequence is TGTGCCAGCAGTCCAACAGGGGCCCACGAGCAGTACTTC. It yields the protein CASSPTGAHEQYF.

In this sample, this clone turned up once. V and J are TRBV25-1 and TRBJ2-1; maybe TRBD1 (6 bases). Germline lookup yields CDR1 MGHDK and CDR2 SYGVNS. V lost 5 bases and J lost 5, with 10 bases in between. The CDR3 contains 13 residues. Written as DNA, the CDR3 is TGTGCCAGCAGTTCCGGGACACACAATGAGCAGTTCTTC. This translates into CASSSGTHNEQFF.

Concerning this clone itself: One end of the junction varies from germline; a read error may be responsible. This rearrangement joins TRBV9 to TRBJ1-2, with D hard to call. Germline CDR1 and CDR2: SGDLS and YYNGEE. This CDR3 comprises 16 residues. CDR3 sequence (DNA): TGTACCAGCAGCGTAGAAGGGCAGCTGACTAACTATGGCTACACCTTC. It translates to CTSSVEGQLTNYGYTF.

The gene calls are TRBV9 and TRBJ2-1; D gene uncertain. Germline V gene lookup returns CDR1 SGDLS and CDR2 YYNGEE. Trimming removed 4 bases at V and 7 bases at J, with 12 bases between. CDR3 length: 13 residues. The CDR3: CASSPLRVNEQFF. CDR3 coding DNA: TGTGCCAGCAGCCCCCTCCGGGTTAATGAGCAGTTCTTC.

The CDR3 spells CASSRAYMNTEAFF. The CDR3 DNA reads TGTGCCAGCAGTCGGGCCTACATGAACACTGAAGCTTTCTTT. The rearrangement uses TRBV27 and TRBJ1-1; D remains ambiguous. V lost 5 bases to trimming and J lost 0 bases, with 10 bases between them. The CDR3 loop spans 14 amino acids. Germline V gives CDR1 MNHEY, CDR2 SMNVEV (reference sequence).

This rearrangement joins TRBV28 to TRBJ2-7, with a possible D match to TRBD2 (5 bases). The CDR3 contains 14 residues. The V end lost 3 bases, the J end lost 2 bases, and 11 bases lay between the germline ends. Germline lookup yields CDR1 MDHEN and CDR2 SYDVKM. CDR3 region: CASSFEASPYEQYF. CDR3 nucleotides: TGTGCCAGCAGTTTTGAGGCTAGCCCCTACGAGCAGTACTTC.

V usage is TRBV15 and J usage is TRBJ2-7, with 7 bases fitting TRBD2. This CDR3 is built from 15 residues. In germline, CDR1 is LNHNV, CDR2 YYDKDF (reference sequence). Trimming at V came to 4 bases and at J to 2 bases, leaving 8 bases not matched to a gene. CDR3 in amino acids: CATSTFSSGTYEQYF. As DNA, the CDR3 is TGTGCCACCAGCACATTTTCTAGCGGAACCTACGAGCAGTACTTC.

The chain recombines TRBV29-1 with TRBJ2-7; 7 nucleotides agree with TRBD1. The CDR3 is 13 amino acids. Per the germline V gene, CDR1 is SQVTM and CDR2 is ANQGSEA. The V and J ends lost 5 bases and 0 bases, in that order; junction bases with no gene match: 4. CDR3 amino acids: CSVPGQISYEQYF. The CDR3 DNA reads TGCAGCGTTCCGGGACAGATCTCCTACGAGCAGTACTTC.